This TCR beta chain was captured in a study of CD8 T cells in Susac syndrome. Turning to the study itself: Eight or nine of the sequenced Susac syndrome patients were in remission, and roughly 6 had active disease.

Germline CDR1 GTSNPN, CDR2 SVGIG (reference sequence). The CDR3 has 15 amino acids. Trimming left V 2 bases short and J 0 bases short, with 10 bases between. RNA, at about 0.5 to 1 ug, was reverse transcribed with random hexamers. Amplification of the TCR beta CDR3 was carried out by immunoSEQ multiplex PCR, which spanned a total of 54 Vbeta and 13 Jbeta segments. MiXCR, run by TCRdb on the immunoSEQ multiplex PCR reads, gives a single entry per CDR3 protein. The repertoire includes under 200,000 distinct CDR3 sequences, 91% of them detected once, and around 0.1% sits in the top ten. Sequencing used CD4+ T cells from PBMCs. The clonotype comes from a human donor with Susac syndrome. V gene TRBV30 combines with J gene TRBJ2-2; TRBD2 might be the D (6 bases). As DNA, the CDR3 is TGTGCCTGGAGTCGGGGACTTACGAACACCGGGGAGCTGTTTTTT. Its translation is CAWSRGLTNTGELFF.